This T cell receptor (beta chain) was recovered during a study of cytomegalovirus exposure and HLA in healthy donors (dated 2017 in TCRdb). Looking at the study overall: In an earlier analysis of roughly 500 of the donors, approximately 260 Gb of sequence data and 90 million to 130 million unique TCR beta sequences from about 179 million T cells were reported. Around 320 gigabases of sequencing data and tens of millions of unique TCR sequences were included in an early release covering roughly 600 HLA-typed donors. The genetic ancestry cluster associated with self-reported Caucasian donors included 70% to 85% of the roughly 390 genotyped donors. The study aimed to test whether signatures of past pathogen exposure could be identified by cataloging public T cell receptors. The study profiled the T cell repertoires of hundreds of subjects by immunosequencing and related them to cytomegalovirus serostatus. In addition to the first cohort of about 650 subjects, a separate validation cohort of over 90 different subjects was used. The study combined high-throughput TCR immunosequencing, statistical association of individual TCRs with disease status, and machine learning to predict cytomegalovirus infection status. To study patterns of TCR occurrence, a later analysis re-analyzed previously published TCR beta repertoires from 500 to 850 donors and added high-resolution HLA genotyping. Rather than using new phenotypic data, the later analysis identified candidate immune exposures from TCR beta sequences and from how often those sequences occurred across donors. In an earlier analysis of around 540 of the donors, high-throughput TCR beta sequencing was used to judge whether each TCR beta V gene segment behaved as functional or pseudogenic. Donor age, sex, ethnicity and CMV serostatus were compiled alongside the repertoire data. A later genetic analysis used genome-wide SNP genotypes for about three fifths of the 666 donors, treating that subset as a discovery cohort. All discovery cohort repertoires had been generated on a single sequencing platform. Both class I and class II loci were covered by HLA typing, at four-digit resolution. The number of typed donors differed by locus: roughly 620-640 for A, B, C, DRB1 and DQB1; 522 for DQA1; 606 for DPA1; and about 450 for DPB1. Four or five DR-DQ haplotypes were handled as single units for association and clustering, since linkage in the cohort was strong. Among about 390 genotyped donors of the cohort, an average of around 240,000 unique TCR beta nucleotide sequences were sequenced per donor, roughly a sixth of them non-productive. Points the paper makes about the study in general: Broadly in line with IMGT annotations, most TCR beta V segments showed up in productive rearrangements about 87% or about 30% of the time in an earlier analysis of approximately 600 of the donors. V-gene and J-gene trimming of TCR beta chains was associated with a missense DCLRE1C variant in a later genetic analysis, and the association was replicated in an independent cohort. Strong co-occurrence of HLA alleles, especially DR and DQ, made assigning TCR associations to individual alleles difficult. According to the authors, the approach could potentially be generalized to other disease states and immunological phenotypes. The only immune exposure information available for the cohort was CMV serostatus. This cohort had only TCR beta chains sequenced, and the lack of alpha or paired-chain data limited which features could be detected. A further reported finding was that TCR beta sequences accurately predicted the HLA-A and HLA-B alleles for most subjects in the first cohort. A later analysis found that most CMV-associated TCR beta chains appeared HLA-restricted, with HLA associations seemingly driven largely by CMV exposure. A later analysis found that HLA-associated TCR beta chains were more clonally expanded and had lower generation probabilities than equally common non-associated chains. In a later analysis, the rate of TCR association differed among HLA loci, with DRB1 alleles having the most associated TCRs and HLA-C alleles having the fewest. A few of the identified cytomegalovirus-associated TCR beta chains were confirmed in vitro to be specific for cytomegalovirus antigens. Because HLA typing was unavailable for some donors at each locus, only the typed subset was used in association tests. The study listed 150 to 200 TCR beta chains as associated with cytomegalovirus. Linkage disequilibrium might explain the correlated functional status among segregating V segments, but an unknown experimental factor could not be ruled out. Some IMGT-functional V segments, including TRBV6-2 and TRBV6-3, could not be told apart with the 87-base-pair reads, so those segments were excluded. Specific HLA alleles were associated with 18,000 or so TCR beta sequences at a false discovery rate of 0.05 in a later analysis. The sequencing pipeline was judged likely to have produced a cluster of highly shared sequence variants as a technical artifact. Roughly 17 rarely observed V segments, including chromosome 9 orphons, were excluded from the earlier analysis of almost 600 of the donors because counts were too low. In both the original and validation cohorts, the classifier was reported to diagnose cytomegalovirus status with high specificity and sensitivity. Most TCR sequences were seen in very few donors, while some public TCRs were found in many individuals. In a later genetic analysis, fewer N-insertions in productive TCRs were reported among donors in an Asian-associated ancestry cluster than the approximately 670-donor mean. Sequencing depth was assumed to be roughly uniform across donors in the presence/absence analyses, though that assumption may not hold. Several of the top co-occurrence clusters appeared to be linked to parvovirus B19, influenza, CMV and Epstein-Barr virus, according to a later analysis.

Receptor libraries were prepared by the immunoSEQ multiplex PCR assay. For the multiplex PCR, a mixture combining 60 forward primers for TCR Vbeta segments and 13 reverse primers for TCR Jbeta segments was used. Amplification of the CDR3 region of rearranged TCR beta genes was performed with a multiplex PCR assay on genomic DNA. Amplified TCR beta libraries were sequenced as 87-base-pair reads on the Illumina HiSeq System. The original pipeline was this. A later analysis tallied approximately 87 million unique TCR beta chains across the 610 or so repertoires, and around 10 million of those chains were shared by two or more donors. To remove PCR and sequencing errors, raw reads were error-corrected and collapsed into unique sequences using a nearest-neighbor algorithm that merged closely related sequences. CDR3 sequences were aligned to IMGT reference sequences to assign V, D and J gene segments. For a sequence to be retained, at least a six-nucleotide match to both a V gene segment and a J gene segment was required. Rearrangements were called productive when the CDR3 lacked stop codons and stayed in frame with V and J; all others were non-productive. CDR3 was defined according to IMGT convention as the region running from the second conserved V-encoded cysteine to the conserved J-encoded phenylalanine. Sequences without an unambiguous match to a single V gene segment were excluded from the earlier analysis of several hundred of the donors. In an earlier analysis of roughly 500 of the donors, V segments were called functional above 56.7% productive rearrangements and were called segregating when the between-donor standard deviation exceeded 5%. To diagnose cytomegalovirus status from the catalog of TCR beta chain sequences, a statistical classification framework was built. A later analysis assigned V and J genes by comparing TCR nucleotide sequences with IMGT/GENE-DB human TR gene sequences. The TCRdist pipeline was used in a later analysis to assign CDR3 sequences and most-parsimonious VDJ recombination scenarios. In a later analysis, every TCR beta chain was defined by the combination of its CDR3 amino acid sequence and its V-gene family, and reads without a unique V-gene family were dropped. A later analysis removed 500 to 600 highly shared, low-generation-probability nucleotide sequences to deal with suspected cross-contamination and a sequencing artifact. A later analysis calculated a clonal expansion index for each public chain from normalized within-repertoire ranks of inferred template counts. In a later analysis, generation probabilities were computed using a VDJ recombination model fitted to out-of-frame rearrangements, and the results were checked against IGoR. A later analysis scored TCR-TCR, TCR-HLA and TCR-CMV co-occurrence with hypergeometric tests, applying a repertoire-size bias correction to TCR pairs. False discovery rates were estimated in a later analysis by permuting HLA or CMV assignments 20 times. In a later analysis, co-occurring TCRs were grouped using DBSCAN, with TCRdist sequence similarity added in when clustering inside HLA-allele-positive subsets. Repertoires with fewer than 30,000 or more than 120,000 public chains were left out of co-occurrence clustering, as were a few repertoires with anomalous nucleotide sharing. This is the immuneACCESS table as TCRdb keeps it, with only in-frame sequences that have V and J called. A part of the clones is gone; compared with another copy, unresolved V genes explain less than half, and the rest is unexplained. V and J calls and clone size are those listed in that table; D and trimming were worked out from the DNA. For this sample there are roughly 250,000 clones; just over 70% appear just once. Over 2% of the sample is in the top ten clones.

CDR1 MNHEY and CDR2 SVGAGI are derived from the germline V gene. CDR3 length: 13 amino acids, cysteine to phenylalanine. The entry retains the CDR3 DNA only, 39 bases that are in frame from base 1. This clone was observed once. What antigen it recognizes has not been identified. No quality values exist for individual bases; no much larger clone is one base distant. In total, more than 500 healthy bone marrow donors made up the cohort. All cohort members were sampled while nominally healthy, although unrecorded immune exposures were likely present. The donor was CMV seronegative and was included in the group of over 300 seronegative cohort members. A peripheral blood sample was collected from each donor, and TCR beta sequencing was performed on peripheral blood mononuclear cells. The Qiagen DNeasy Blood Extraction Kit was used to extract genomic DNA from the blood cell samples.

Input material: PBMCs. The chain is assembled from TRBV6-5 and TRBJ2-5; a stretch of 7 junction bases matches TRBD1. The J call is doubtful: the DNA matches TRBJ2-7 better. The source is a female donor in good health and CMV-seronegative. The DNA sequence follows: TGTGCCAGCAGTCCCCGACAGGGAAACGAGCAGTACTTC. This translates into CASSPRQGNEQYF.